This T cell receptor (beta chain) was captured in a study of T cells in Graves' hyperthyroidism and ophthalmopathy. The TCR beta CDR3 regions underwent amplification using RNA transcripts as the source. A set of HTBI primers served as the primers for a first-round RT-PCR of the TCR CDR3. In TCRdb, the multiplex PCR reads were re-called with MiXCR into one record per CDR3 protein. The data show 75,000 to 100,000 distinct CDR3 sequences, with over 50% seen just once and around 29% held by the top ten. This clonotype was counted ten times or more. With V trimmed by 1 base and J by 3 bases, 8 bases remained unmatched. Germline values: CDR1 SGHDN, CDR2 FVKESK. The CDR3 spans 16 residues.

The origin of this receptor is a woman in her 40s with Graves' hyperthyroidism. Sequenced material: blood. This rearrangement joins TRBV14 to TRBJ1-1; 7 bases agree with TRBD1. For the CDR3, the DNA is TGTGCCAGCAGCCAAGTACAGGGGACGCGGTACACTGAAGCTTTCTTT. It is translated as CASSQVQGTRYTEAFF.